One sample yielded the 27 T cell receptor beta chains listed below, sequenced in a study of T cell responses to AZD1222 COVID-19 vaccine. The data were produced by immunoSEQ multiplex PCR, yet TCRdb's version contains in-frame clones alone and is incomplete. The top ten clones hold around 5.1% of a sample with about 110,000 clones, under 90% of them seen once. The sequenced sample was peripheral blood, obtained on day 0 of AZD1222 vaccination. The receptor set was obtained from an adult in good health.

The chain uses TRBV30 and TRBJ1-3; D is perhaps TRBD1 (5 bases). The CDR3 consists of 12 residues. V gave up 3 bases and J gave up 2 bases, with 5 bases separating them. Germline lookup yields CDR1 GTSNPN and CDR2 SVGIG (reference sequence). The chain's CDR3 is CAWSRAGNTIYF. The CDR3 nucleotides are TGTGCCTGGAGCAGGGCTGGAAACACCATATATTTT.

The rearrangement joins TRBV28 to TRBJ1-5, with a possible D match to TRBD1 (6 bases). This CDR3 has 15 amino acids. V was clipped by 2 bases and J by 4 bases, with 12 bases between them. CDR1 and CDR2 from the germline V gene are MDHEN and SYDVKM. In DNA, the CDR3 is TGTGCCAGCAGTTTAAGGGGACATTCGAATCAGCCCCAGCATTTT. Its translation is CASSLRGHSNQPQHF.

This chain joins TRBV19 and TRBJ2-7; 7 bases agree with TRBD2. V was pared by 5 bases and J by 2 bases, with 12 bases of the junction left unmatched. This CDR3 is built from 16 residues. CDR1 LNHDA and CDR2 SQIVND come from the germline V gene (reference sequence). Here the CDR3 DNA reads TGTGCCAGTAGTCCTTCGGGGGGAATGGGAACCTACGAGCAGTACTTC. It specifies CASSPSGGMGTYEQYF.

CDR3 amino acids: CASSISLAGTEQFF. The CDR3, as DNA: TGTGCCAGTAGTATAAGTCTAGCGGGAACTGAGCAGTTCTTC. The J gene is TRBJ2-1, the V gene TRBV19; 9 bases fit TRBD2. Germline lookup yields CDR1 LNHDA and CDR2 SQIVND (reference sequence). The CDR3 runs 14 residues. V shed 2 bases and J 9 bases; nucleotides not matched to a gene: 5.

As DNA, the CDR3 is TGTGCCAGCAGTTTCCCCCTACTAGCGACCTCTCACAATGAGCAGTTCTTC. This codes for CASSFPLLATSHNEQFF. The genes are TRBV28 and TRBJ2-1; 7 bases align to TRBD2. This CDR3 has 17 residues. The ends lost 3 bases at V and 5 bases at J; junction bases unmatched: 13. CDR1 and CDR2 from the germline V gene are MDHEN and SYDVKM.

The rearrangement joins TRBV19 to TRBJ1-3, with a tentative D call TRBD1 (6 bases). This CDR3 is built from 17 residues. Trimming pared 0 bases from V and 3 bases from J, leaving 15 bases between. The germline gives CDR1 LNHDA, CDR2 SQIVND (reference sequence). The CDR3 protein is CASSIDQGTEIGNTIYF. The CDR3 bases are TGTGCCAGTAGTATAGATCAGGGGACGGAGATTGGAAACACCATATATTTT.

This rearrangement joins TRBV5-1 to TRBJ2-3; 7 bases are a match to TRBD1. The CDR3 sequence is 16 residues long. Per germline, CDR1 SGHRS and CDR2 YFSETQ. The V gene end was trimmed by 0 bases and the J gene end by 1 base; junction bases not matched to a gene: 5. CDR3 protein: CASSLVPTGGTDTQYF. CDR3 nucleotides: TGCGCCAGCAGCTTGGTCCCAACAGGGGGCACAGATACGCAGTATTTT. The full variable domain, with the rest looked up from reference TRBV5-1 and TRBJ2-3, is KAGVTQTPRYLIKTRGQQVTLSCSPISGHRSVSWYQQTPGQGLQFLFEYFSETQRNKGNFPGRFSGRQFSNSRSEMNVSTLELGDSALYLCASSLVPTGGTDTQYFGPGTRLTVL.

This clone is a singleton in its sample. The chain uses TRBV7-9 and TRBJ1-2, with unresolved D. The CDR3 has 14 amino acids. Between the trimmed V and J ends, which lost 8 bases and 4 bases, there was a span of 17 bases. Germline values: CDR1 SEHNR, CDR2 FQNEAQ (reference sequence). The CDR3 sequence: CASHRNGPLYGYTF. The CDR3 DNA is TGTGCCAGCCATAGGAACGGACCGCTCTATGGCTACACCTTC.

The V and J genes are TRBV19 and TRBJ2-1; tentatively, D is TRBD1 (6 bases). The V gene lost 6 bases and the J gene lost 0 bases, with 15 bases spanning the gap. CDR3 length: 16 amino acids. CDR1 and CDR2 (germline): LNHDA, SQIVND (reference sequence). The CDR3 sequence: CASRDQGNPSYNEQFF. The CDR3 DNA reads as TGTGCCAGTAGAGATCAGGGGAACCCCTCCTACAATGAGCAGTTCTTC.

This chain links TRBV3-1 (or the pseudogene TRBV3-2) with TRBJ1-6, with D unclear. The germline CDR1 and CDR2 sequences are LGHDT and YNNKEL (reference sequence). V lost 4 bases to trimming and J lost 7 bases, with 11 bases between them. The CDR3 spans 14 residues. As DNA, the CDR3 is TGTGCCAGCAGCCCCCAGGTACCAAATTCACCCCTCCACTTT. Residues: CASSPQVPNSPLHF.

The rearrangement uses TRBV7-9 and TRBJ1-1, with 10 bases aligning to TRBD1. Germline CDR1 SEHNR, CDR2 FQNEAQ (reference sequence). This CDR3 comprises 15 residues. The V segment lost 4 bases and the J segment 4 bases; nucleotides outside the gene matches: 6. Written as DNA, the CDR3 is TGTGCCAGCAGCTCACGACAGGGGGCCATCACTGAAGCTTTCTTT. Translated: CASSSRQGAITEAFF.

J is TRBJ2-7 and V is TRBV7-2; maybe TRBD2 (5 bases). Germline V gene lookup returns CDR1 SGHTA and CDR2 FQGNSA. The CDR3 extends over 15 amino acids. The ends were cut back, 5 bases at V and 2 bases at J, with 16 bases in the middle. This CDR3 reads CASSQVRSGTYEQYF. Here the CDR3 DNA reads TGTGCCAGCAGCCAGGTCAGGTCGGGGACCTACGAGCAGTACTTC.

This sequence joins TRBV11-3 and TRBJ2-1; 9 bases line up with TRBD2. The CDR3 is 16 residues long. CDR1 and CDR2 from the germline V gene are SGHNT and YENEEA. V shed 4 bases, J shed 3 bases, and the junction held 7 bases outside the gene matches. The CDR3 DNA sequence: TGTGCCAGCAGCTCAGGTGGGACTAGCAGCTACAATGAGCAGTTCTTC. As protein: CASSSGGTSSYNEQFF.

The genes are TRBV6-4 and TRBJ2-2, with D hard to call. Per germline, CDR1 MRHNA and CDR2 SNTAGT. V lost 3 bases and J lost 1, with 9 bases in between. The CDR3 totals 15 residues. The CDR3 bases are TGTGCCAGCAGTGAATCCGGGCTGAACACCGGGGAGCTGTTTTTT. As protein: CASSESGLNTGELFF.

This rearrangement joins TRBV11-1 to TRBJ1-3, with D unclear. The CDR3 is 16 residues long. Trimming took 5 bases from V and 2 from J, leaving 16 bases between them. The germline V gene encodes CDR1 SGHAT and CDR2 FQDESV (reference sequence). The CDR3 DNA sequence: TGTGCCAGCAGCGTAGGTTGGTCACAGACTGGAAACACCATATATTTT. Protein product: CASSVGWSQTGNTIYF.

The rearrangement links TRBV11-2 to TRBJ2-1, with 11 bases that match TRBD1. CDR1 is SGHAT, CDR2 FQNNGV, per germline. With 1 base clipped from V and 4 bases from J, the junction kept 6 bases outside the gene matches. The CDR3 is 17 amino acids. In nucleotides, the CDR3 is TGTGCCAGCAGCTTAGCTCCCGGGACAGGGGGTTACAATGAGCAGTTCTTC. Protein sequence: CASSLAPGTGGYNEQFF.

The rearrangement joins TRBV6-5 to TRBJ2-1, with D unresolved. V was trimmed by 2 bases and J by 0 bases, leaving 8 bases between them. Germline CDR1 is MNHEY and CDR2 is SVGAGI. The CDR3 spans 15 residues. CDR3 amino acids: CASSYALSSYNEQFF. The DNA of the CDR3 is TGTGCCAGCAGTTACGCCCTCAGCTCCTACAATGAGCAGTTCTTC.

V usage is TRBV11-2 and J usage is TRBJ2-2; 12 nucleotides line up with TRBD2. The J segment lost 6 bases and the V segment lost 5 bases, leaving 7 bases of the junction unmatched. The CDR3 is made up of 16 amino acids. Per germline, CDR1 SGHAT and CDR2 FQNNGV. CDR3 sequence (DNA): TGTGCCAGCAGCCCAAGGACTAGCGGGATCCCCGGGGAGCTGTTTTTT. Its protein is CASSPRTSGIPGELFF.

This chain uses TRBV7-8 with TRBJ1-3; no definite D call. V was shortened by 2 bases and J by 2 bases, with 13 bases between the two germline ends. Germline CDR1 SGHVS, CDR2 FQNEAQ. The CDR3 has 16 residues. The CDR3 loop is CASSLSVLSTGNTIYF. The DNA for the CDR3 is TGTGCCAGCAGCTTAAGCGTCCTGAGCACTGGAAACACCATATATTTT. Filled out from reference TRBV7-8 and TRBJ1-3, the complete variable domain reads GAGVSQSPRYKVAKRGQDVALRCDPISGHVSLFWYQQALGQGPEFLTYFQNEAQLDKSGLPSDRFFAERPEGSVSTLKIQRTQQEDSAVYLCASSLSVLSTGNTIYFGEGSWLTVV.

CDR3 loop: CASSFPLAGAREQYF. The CDR3 nucleotides are TGTGCCAGCAGCTTTCCGCTAGCGGGAGCCAGAGAGCAGTACTTC. The chain carries TRBV11-2 and TRBJ2-7; 10 bases align to TRBD2. The length of the CDR3 is 15 residues. Per germline, CDR1 SGHAT and CDR2 FQNNGV. Trimming took 3 bases from V and 7 from J; bases not matched to a gene: 9.

The chain uses TRBV24-1 and TRBJ1-2; TRBD1 is a possible D gene (5 bases). Trimming pared 7 bases from V and 8 bases from J, leaving 22 bases between. The CDR3 spans 15 residues. Germline CDR1 reads KGHDR; CDR2 reads SFDVKD. The CDR3 loop is CATSDPGRTARGYTF. CDR3 DNA: TGTGCCACCAGCGATCCGGGACGTACGGCGAGGGGCTACACCTTC.

V gene TRBV12-3 or TRBV12-4 combines with J gene TRBJ1-1; 10 nucleotides line up with TRBD1. CDR3 length: 13 amino acids. V gave up 6 bases and J gave up 4 bases; unmatched junction bases: 2. The CDR3 DNA reads TGTGCCAGCAGAGGGACAGGGGTCACTGAAGCTTTCTTT. As protein: CASRGTGVTEAFF.

The gene calls are TRBV6-6 and TRBJ1-2, with TRBD1 identical over 9 bases. The length of the CDR3 is 15 residues. V gave up 4 bases and J gave up 4 bases; unmatched junction bases: 7. The germline CDR1 and CDR2 sequences are MNHNY and SVGAGI (reference sequence). In nucleotides, the CDR3 is TGTGCCAGCAGTTTCCCCGGGACAGGGACCTATGGCTACACCTTC. This sequence encodes CASSFPGTGTYGYTF.

The chain uses TRBV5-8 and TRBJ2-2; 12 bases map to TRBD2. The germline gives CDR1 SGHTS, CDR2 YDEGEE. With V trimmed by 4 bases and J by 5 bases, 6 bases remained unmatched. This CDR3 spans 16 amino acids. CDR3 protein: CASSPGLAGPTGELFF. The CDR3 DNA reads as TGTGCCAGCAGCCCGGGACTAGCGGGTCCGACCGGGGAGCTGTTTTTT.

The J gene is TRBJ2-1, the V gene TRBV7-3, with 11 bases that match TRBD2. Germline lookup yields CDR1 SGHTA and CDR2 FQGTGA. The V segment lost 4 bases and the J segment 0 bases; nucleotides outside the gene matches: 2. The CDR3 consists of 16 residues. This CDR3 reads CASSSGLADSYNEQFF. The CDR3 DNA is TGTGCCAGCAGCTCGGGACTAGCGGACTCCTACAATGAGCAGTTCTTC.

The chain uses TRBV4-3 and TRBJ2-2, with 7 bases lining up with TRBD2. Unmatched junction bases numbered 9, after V lost 0 bases and J lost 2 bases. The CDR3 has 18 residues. Germline-derived CDR1 and CDR2 are LGHNA and YSLEER. The CDR3 DNA follows: TGCGCCAGCAGCCAAGATCGCGGGCGGGAGTTAAACACCGGGGAGCTGTTTTTT. This sequence encodes CASSQDRGRELNTGELFF.

The chain joins TRBV6-5 to TRBJ1-1, with D unclear. The CDR3 length is 11 residues. V was clipped by 6 bases and J by 11 bases, with 13 bases between them. Germline assignment: CDR1 MNHEY and CDR2 SVGAGI. The CDR3 region has the DNA TGTGCCAGCAGGTACGCGGGGAAGGCTTTCTTT. It specifies CASRYAGKAFF.